This record concerns one TCR beta chain sequence. Antigen: not known. The sample belongs to a study of blood T cells in healthy people across ages. Study-wide results and caveats: Strong correlation existed between TCR beta diversity and naive T cell percentage. Fewer expanded clones and more diversity marked long-lived versus aged donors.

V was shortened by 4 bases and J by 5 bases, with 14 bases between the two germline ends. The CDR3 contains 14 residues. CDR1 and CDR2 (germline): SGHKS, YYEKEE (reference sequence). Next came a second PCR, run for about 7 to 12 cycles, which used a sample-barcoded 5' primer along with a J-beta primer mix. Using its own MiXCR run on the 5' RACE reads, TCRdb lists one record per CDR3 protein. Of under 700,000 distinct CDR3 sequences in the sample, more than 20% are singletons; the top ten hold approximately 8.7%. This sample was also put to use in a study of T cells of mothers and their children. From that second work: When mothers and children were related, their normalized repertoire overlap, which was always slightly higher, did not differ significantly from that of unrelated pairs.

The sequencing input was blood. This clonotype originated in a boy between 5 and 17 years old in good health. V gene TRBV5-5 combines with J gene TRBJ2-3, with unresolved D. The chain's CDR3 is CASSPGRSIDTQYF. CDR3 coding DNA: TGTGCCAGCAGCCCCGGTAGGAGTATAGATACGCAGTATTTT.